This T cell receptor beta chain was captured in a study of T cell responses to AZD1222 COVID-19 vaccine. On the study more broadly: Doses given second, at about 4 or about 12 weeks, were pooled. Findings and limits, study-wide: Only a handful of AZD1222 recipients were seropositive at baseline. Spike-specific TCR repertoires showed rising breadth and depth after two AZD1222 doses. The donor cohort was predominantly white British with a female majority, and clonal diversity may have been underestimated.

Trimming stripped 5 bases from V and 5 bases from J, with 18 bases between. The CDR3 has 15 residues. In germline, CDR1 is SGHTA, CDR2 FQGTGA. The table came from immunoSEQ multiplex PCR; TCRdb's copy has only in-frame clones and leaves some out. Found here are about 28,000 clones, 75% to 90% of them singletons; the top ten hold about 1.2%. This clone was counted once. What it binds is unknown. The origin of this receptor is an adult in good health. The rearrangement uses TRBV7-3 and TRBJ2-5, with a weak D call TRBD1 (5 bases). The sequences come from peripheral blood, collected on day 0 of AZD1222 vaccination. CDR3 sequence reads: CASSPTHAGWETQYF. The DNA for the CDR3 is TGTGCCAGCAGCCCCACCCATGCAGGGTGGGAGACCCAGTACTTC.